A selection of T cell receptor beta chains follows, all from one sample in a study of human T cells and chemical hapten exposure. TCRdb itself ran the RACE reads through MiXCR, one entry per CDR3 protein. The sample holds tens of thousands of distinct CDR3 sequences, roughly 10% seen once. This specimen was whole blood, taken in connection with sensitization to the hapten diphenylcyclopropenone (DPC). These receptors originate from a man aged 40-55 years with alopecia areata. Some clones in this sample may be carry-over from other donors' samples. The CDR3 runs from the conserved cysteine through the conserved F or W. A D gene is named only where the DNA matches it firmly. The size of a clone is reported for some rows only, either as once, few or many, or as a class for expanded clones.

j_gene,abundance,d_gene,v_gene,CDR3nt,CDR3aa
TRBJ1-6,many,-,TRBV20-1,TGCAGTGCTAGTAGTACGGGCAGAGATAATTCACCCCTCCACTTT,CSASSTGRDNSPLHF
TRBJ2-6,-,-,TRBV6-5,TGTGCCAGCAGTTACGCCCGACTTGGGGCCAACGTCCTGACTTTC,CASSYARLGANVLTF
TRBJ2-3,-,TRBD2,TRBV6-1,TGTGCCAGCAGTCCGGGACTAGGGAAATACACAGATACGCAGTATTTT,CASSPGLGKYTDTQYF
TRBJ2-7,few,TRBD1,TRBV29-1,TGCAGCGTTGAATGGAGAGACAGGGTGAGAGGGGAGCAGTACTTC,CSVEWRDRVRGEQYF
TRBJ1-4,-,-,TRBV6-2/TRBV6-3,TGTGCCAGCAGTTACCGGGAGGCGTGGAATGAAAAACTGTTTTTT,CASSYREAWNEKLFF
TRBJ1-2,-,-,TRBV5-6,TGTGCCAGCAGCTTGCGGAGGGATGGGCCTCTCTATGGCTACACCTTC,CASSLRRDGPLYGYTF
TRBJ2-7,few,-,TRBV6-5,TGTGCCAGCAGTCGACTAGGGAGCTCCTACGAGCAGTACTTC,CASSRLGSSYEQYF
TRBJ1-1,few,TRBD1,TRBV7-6,TGTGCCAGCAGCTTAGGATCAGGGGGCTCGGACACTGAAGCTTTCTTT,CASSLGSGGSDTEAFF
TRBJ1-5,few,-,TRBV29-1,TGCAGCGTTGCACCTGGGACGGGCAATCAGCCCCAGCATTTT,CSVAPGTGNQPQHF
TRBJ2-7,many,-,TRBV20-1,TGCAGTGCTAGAGACCTCAGGGGGGTGAGCACCTACGAGCAGTACTTC,CSARDLRGVSTYEQYF
TRBJ2-3,-,TRBD1,TRBV7-8,TGTGCCAGCAGCTTTGAGGGACAGAGGGCAGATACGCAGTATTTT,CASSFEGQRADTQYF
TRBJ1-3,-,TRBD1,TRBV6-5,TGTGCCAGCAGTTCCCCGGGACAGATCTCTGGAAACACCATATATTTT,CASSSPGQISGNTIYF
TRBJ2-1,many,-,TRBV5-1,TGCGCCAGCAGCTGGGGGGAAGGAGCTAGGGAACAGTTCTTC,CASSWGEGAREQFF
TRBJ1-2,-,TRBD1,TRBV14,TGTGCCAGCAGCCAAGAGGGGTTAAAGGGGGCGCTCGGCTACACCTTC,CASSQEGLKGALGYTF
TRBJ2-5,many,-,TRBV12-3/TRBV12-4,TGTGCCAGCAGTCAAATATCTAGCTTCCAAGAGACCCAGTACTTC,CASSQISSFQETQYF
TRBJ2-1,many,-,TRBV6-1,TGTGCCAGCAGATGGGGTGAGCAGTTCTTC,CASRWGEQFF
TRBJ1-1,few,-,TRBV5-6,TGTGCCAGCAGCTTGGGCGCCACCCTTGAAGCTTTCTTT,CASSLGATLEAFF
TRBJ1-6,-,-,TRBV7-9,TGTGCGTCGGGGGGGGGTTCAGGAAATTCACCCCTCCACTTT,CASGGGSGNSPLHF
TRBJ2-6,-,-,TRBV2,TGTGCCAGCAGTGAACTGGCCTCTGGGGCCAACGTCCTGACTTTC,CASSELASGANVLTF
TRBJ2-7,-,TRBD2,TRBV6-2/TRBV6-3,TGTGCCAGCAGTTACTCGACTAGCGGGCCGCCCCACGAGCAGTACTTC,CASSYSTSGPPHEQYF
TRBJ2-2,-,-,TRBV20-1,TGCAGTGGCACCTGGGACGGGGAGCTGTTTTTT,CSGTWDGELFF
TRBJ2-7,-,TRBD1,TRBV7-6,TGTGCCAGCAGCCCCCGGACAGGGACAACCTACGAGCAGTACTTC,CASSPRTGTTYEQYF
TRBJ2-5,many,TRBD1,TRBV27,TGTGCCAGCAGTCCAAACAGGGGCGGGGAGACCCAGTACTTC,CASSPNRGGETQYF
TRBJ1-6,-,TRBD1,TRBV28,TGTGCCAGCAGGACAGGGGGCGAGAATTCACCCCTCCACTTT,CASRTGGENSPLHF
TRBJ2-7,-,TRBD1,TRBV20-1,TGCAGTGCCGAACGGGACAGGACAACCTACGAGCAGTACTTC,CSAERDRTTYEQYF
TRBJ2-7,-,-,TRBV4-1,TGCGCCAGCAGGTTGTACTCAGGGTCGACCAGGAACTACGAGCAGTACTTC,CASRLYSGSTRNYEQYF
TRBJ2-2,-,TRBD2,TRBV7-3,TGTGCCAGCAGCTTATCGGCTAGCGGGAGCGTCGGCCCCGGGGAGCTGTTTTTT,CASSLSASGSVGPGELFF
TRBJ2-5,-,TRBD1,TRBV13,TGTGCCAGCAGCTCATCCGGGACAGGGGTCGGGGCAGAGACCCAGTACTTC,CASSSSGTGVGAETQYF
TRBJ2-3,-,-,TRBV5-4,TGTGCCAGCAGCTTTCAGGATACGCAGTATTTT,CASSFQDTQYF
TRBJ2-3,few,TRBD1,TRBV10-3,TGTGCCATCAGCTCAGGGGGCGACACAGATACGCAGTATTTT,CAISSGGDTDTQYF
TRBJ2-7,-,-,TRBV7-9,TGTGCCAGCAGCTTAGCGACTGCTTACGAGCAGTACTTC,CASSLATAYEQYF
TRBJ2-2,few,TRBD2,TRBV12-3/TRBV12-4,TGTGCCAGCAGCGTCTCGTCCGCGGGAGGACACACCGGGGAGCTGTTTTTT,CASSVSSAGGHTGELFF
TRBJ2-5,few,-,TRBV9,TGTGCCAGCAGCGTACGGGACAACCAAGAGACCCAGTACTTC,CASSVRDNQETQYF
TRBJ1-2,few,-,TRBV5-1,TGCGCCAGCAGCACCTGGAAGGATGGCTACACCTTC,CASSTWKDGYTF
TRBJ2-1,few,TRBD2,TRBV29-1,TGCAGCGTCATAGCGGGAGGCCTGGGGAATGAGCAGTTCTTC,CSVIAGGLGNEQFF
TRBJ2-3,many,TRBD2,TRBV5-1,TGCGCCAGCAGCTTGGCCCCCGGACTAGAAGCAGATACGCAGTATTTT,CASSLAPGLEADTQYF
TRBJ2-3,many,TRBD2,TRBV20-1,TGCAGTGCTAGAGATCAGACTAGCATCACAGATACGCAGTATTTT,CSARDQTSITDTQYF
TRBJ2-7,few,TRBD2,TRBV7-2,TGTGCCAGCAGCTTAAACGCTTGGGCGGGAGGGGGTGAGCAGTACTTC,CASSLNAWAGGGEQYF
TRBJ2-1,-,-,TRBV6-2/TRBV6-3,TGTGCCACCTTGGACGGGCTCGTAGGGCAGTTCTTC,CATLDGLVGQFF
TRBJ2-1,many,-,TRBV12-3/TRBV12-4,TGTGCCAGCAGTTTGGCCGCGGGATCCTACAATGAGCAGTTCTTC,CASSLAAGSYNEQFF
TRBJ2-2,-,-,TRBV6-5,TGTGCCAGCAGTTACATGTCTTCCGGGGAGCTGTTTTTT,CASSYMSSGELFF
TRBJ1-2,many,-,TRBV12-3/TRBV12-4,TGTGCCAGCAGTTTTCCAGACCTTTATGGCTACACCTTC,CASSFPDLYGYTF
TRBJ2-6,-,TRBD1,TRBV5-1,TGCGCCAGCAGCAGGGGACAGGGGGCTGGTACCGGGGCCAACGTCCTGACTTTC,CASSRGQGAGTGANVLTF
TRBJ1-6,-,-,TRBV10-3,TGTGCCATCAGTGAGAGGGGTACCTCCTATAATTCACCCCTCCACTTT,CAISERGTSYNSPLHF
TRBJ2-7,few,TRBD2,TRBV28,TGTGCCAGCACTTCTAGCGGGAGTGCCTCGCACTTC,CASTSSGSASHF
TRBJ1-5,many,-,TRBV20-1,TGCAGTGCTAGTCATAGCAATCAGCCCCAGCATTTT,CSASHSNQPQHF
TRBJ1-4,few,TRBD1,TRBV11-2,TGTGCCAGCAGCTTAAATTCGGGACAGGGGTACGAAAAACTGTTTTTT,CASSLNSGQGYEKLFF
TRBJ2-1,-,-,TRBV20-1,TGCAGTGCTAGAGGTTCGGAGGGCCTCCCTTACAATGAGCAGTTCTTC,CSARGSEGLPYNEQFF
TRBJ2-7,few,-,TRBV6-2/TRBV6-3,TGTGCCAGCAGGCAGATCTACGAGCAGTACTTC,CASRQIYEQYF
TRBJ1-1,few,-,TRBV6-5,TGTGCCAGCAGTTACGTGGCGGTGAACACTGAAGCTTTCTTT,CASSYVAVNTEAFF
TRBJ2-1,few,TRBD2,TRBV12-3/TRBV12-4,TGTGCCAGCAGCCGACTAGCGGCGCCGAATGAGCAGTTCTTC,CASSRLAAPNEQFF
TRBJ2-3,-,-,TRBV27,TGTGCCAGCAGTCCCCCCTTAGCGGTTCACCGCCCAGATACGCAGTATTTT,CASSPPLAVHRPDTQYF
TRBJ2-1,-,-,TRBV29-1,TGCAGCGTTGATGTTTACTGGGGCCCTGAGCAGTTCTTC,CSVDVYWGPEQFF
TRBJ2-1,few,-,TRBV5-5,TGTGCCAGCAGCTCGATTCCAAGAGATGAGCAGTTCTTC,CASSSIPRDEQFF
TRBJ1-2,-,-,TRBV4-3,TGCGCCAGCAGCCAAGATGTAGGGCTCGGCTATGGCTACACCTTC,CASSQDVGLGYGYTF